A single sample is the source of the 8 T cell receptor beta chains below, sequenced in a study of cytomegalovirus exposure and HLA in healthy donors. The PCR contained 60 Vbeta and 13 Jbeta primers. Method: immunoSEQ multiplex PCR; TCRdb's copy keeps in-frame clones and lacks some. This table holds fewer than 130,000 clones, 70% found once. Sequencing was done on a sample of PBMCs. Receptors were obtained from a man in his forties or fifties in good health and CMV-seropositive.

The chain combines TRBV6-5 with TRBJ2-6; 7 bases agree with TRBD2. In germline, CDR1 is MNHEY, CDR2 SVGAGI. J was trimmed by 2 bases and V by 4 bases; bases with no gene match: 5. The CDR3 has 16 residues. The CDR3 bases are TGTGCCAGCAGTTTAAACGCGGGAGCTGGGGCCAACGTCCTGACTTTC. It codes for CASSLNAGAGANVLTF.

A single count supports this clone. The rearrangement uses TRBV28 and TRBJ2-7, with TRBD1 identical over 8 bases. Germline values: CDR1 MDHEN, CDR2 SYDVKM. The CDR3 has 14 residues. Trimming took 7 bases from V and 5 from J; bases not matched to a gene: 10. CDR3 region: CASNDRQGIHEQYF. CDR3 DNA sequence: TGTGCCAGCAACGACAGACAGGGGATTCACGAGCAGTACTTC.

This clone was observed once. The CDR3 reads CASSLDRGSTGELFF. Written as DNA, the CDR3 is TGCGCCAGCAGCTTGGATAGGGGGAGCACCGGGGAGCTGTTTTTT. The chain joins TRBV5-1 to TRBJ2-2; TRBD1 might be the D (6 bases). The CDR3 has 15 amino acids. Trimming removed 0 bases at V and 4 bases at J, with 10 bases between. Germline CDR1 and CDR2: SGHRS and YFSETQ. Full variable domain (remainder filled in from reference TRBV5-1 and TRBJ2-2): KAGVTQTPRYLIKTRGQQVTLSCSPISGHRSVSWYQQTPGQGLQFLFEYFSETQRNKGNFPGRFSGRQFSNSRSEMNVSTLELGDSALYLCASSLDRGSTGELFFGEGSRLTVL.

This chain uses TRBV19 with TRBJ1-2, with 8 nucleotides matching TRBD1. J was trimmed by 8 bases and V by 6 bases; bases with no gene match: 14. The CDR3 contains 15 residues. CDR1 is LNHDA and CDR2 is SQIVND in the germline V gene (reference sequence). The chain's CDR3 is CASSPTGTGSGGYTF. The CDR3 coding sequence is TGTGCCAGTAGCCCAACCGGGACAGGATCGGGCGGCTACACCTTC.

J is TRBJ2-3 and V is TRBV27; possibly TRBD1 for D (6 bases). This CDR3 is 17 amino acids long. V lost 4 bases, J lost 0 bases, and 17 bases lay in between. Germline CDR1 is MNHEY and CDR2 is SMNVEV (reference sequence). CDR3 sequence reads: CASSWGVGASSTDTQYF. The CDR3 DNA follows: TGTGCCAGCAGTTGGGGAGTGGGGGCATCTAGCACAGATACGCAGTATTTT.

This chain links TRBV7-2 with TRBJ1-1; D ambiguous. Germline V gene data show CDR1 as SGHTA and CDR2 as FQGNSA. Trimming left V 5 bases short and J 0 bases short, with 10 bases between. This CDR3 region has 14 residues. Written as DNA, the CDR3 is TGTGCCAGCAGCCCGGGAGGCATGAACACTGAAGCTTTCTTT. Encoded protein: CASSPGGMNTEAFF.

This clone was observed a few times. The V and J genes are TRBV25-1 and TRBJ1-4; a possible D gene is TRBD1 (6 bases). Deletions cut 4 bases from V and 8 bases from J, with 14 bases between. The germline V gene has CDR1 MGHDK and CDR2 SYGVNS. CDR3 length: 14 residues. CDR3 coding DNA: TGTGCCAGCAGTGCGATGGGGGCAGGAGAAAAACTGTTTTTT. Translated: CASSAMGAGEKLFF.

The chain employs TRBV30 and TRBJ1-1; perhaps TRBD1 as D (6 bases). V shed 2 bases and J shed 0 bases, with 13 bases lying between them. The CDR3 is 15 residues long. The germline V gene has CDR1 GTSNPN and CDR2 SVGIG (reference sequence). The DNA of the CDR3 is TGTGCCTGGAGTAGAAACAGGGACATGAACACTGAAGCTTTCTTT. As protein: CAWSRNRDMNTEAFF.